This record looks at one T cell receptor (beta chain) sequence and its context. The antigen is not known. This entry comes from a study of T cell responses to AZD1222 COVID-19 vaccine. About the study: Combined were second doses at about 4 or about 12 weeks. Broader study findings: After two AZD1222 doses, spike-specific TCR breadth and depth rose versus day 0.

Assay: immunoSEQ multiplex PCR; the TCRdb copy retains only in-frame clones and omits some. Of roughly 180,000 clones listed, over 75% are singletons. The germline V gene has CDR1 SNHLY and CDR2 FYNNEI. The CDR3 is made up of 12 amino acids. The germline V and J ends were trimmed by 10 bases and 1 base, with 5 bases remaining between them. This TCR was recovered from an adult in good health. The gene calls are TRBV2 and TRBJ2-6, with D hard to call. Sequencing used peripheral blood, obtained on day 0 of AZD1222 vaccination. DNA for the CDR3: TGTGCCACCTCATCTGGGGCCAACGTCCTGACTTTC. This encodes CATSSGANVLTF.